The 6 T cell receptor beta chains below were found in one sample sequenced in a study of blood T cell repertoires in COVID-19 (TCRdb year 2020). Receptors were amplified or captured by the immunoSEQ multiplex PCR assay. The clones in this table, taken by TCRdb from immuneACCESS, are in-frame only. Not every clone is retained; where verified, under half of the shortfall comes from an unresolved V gene, and the cause of the rest is unknown. A total of over 90,000 clones appear in this sample, 70% to 85% of them only once. The top ten clones comprise about 9.3% of the sample. The sequencing sample was made of peripheral blood. The source of these receptors is a man aged 55 to 70 with active or convalescent COVID-19.

Judged by abundance, this clone is medium-sized. The chain uses TRBV30 and TRBJ1-1; no firm D call. In germline, CDR1 is GTSNPN, CDR2 SVGIG (reference sequence). Between the trimmed V and J ends, which lost 4 bases and 0 bases, there was a span of 18 bases. The CDR3 covers 16 residues. This chain's CDR3 is CAWTLPAETVNTEAFF. DNA of the CDR3: TGTGCCTGGACCCTACCCGCGGAGACGGTGAACACTGAAGCTTTCTTT.

The rearrangement links TRBV4-3 to TRBJ2-1; tentatively, D is TRBD1 (6 bases). This CDR3 is built from 17 residues. Trimming removed 1 base from V and 4 bases from J, with 17 bases in between. Germline V gene lookup returns CDR1 LGHNA and CDR2 YSLEER. This CDR3 is CASSQVFGTQGYNEQFF. The CDR3 bases are TGCGCCAGCAGCCAAGTTTTTGGGACCCAGGGGTACAATGAGCAGTTCTTC.

In its sample, this clone was seen a few times. The V gene is TRBV6-5, the J gene TRBJ2-1; 11 bases match TRBD2. The CDR3 loop spans 15 amino acids. J lost 4 bases, V lost 4 bases, and 3 bases had no gene match. Germline loops: CDR1 MNHEY, CDR2 SVGAGI. Written as DNA, the CDR3 is TGTGCCAGCAGTTCTCTAGCGGGAGGTTACAATGAGCAGTTCTTC. It codes for CASSSLAGGYNEQFF.

The CDR3 here is CASARTGSDGYTF. CDR3 bases: TGTGCCAGTGCGAGGACAGGGTCGGATGGCTACACCTTC. J is TRBJ1-2 and V is TRBV19; 8 nucleotides align to TRBD1. The CDR3 covers 13 residues. Germline V gene lookup returns CDR1 LNHDA and CDR2 SQIVND (reference sequence). Trimming removed 8 bases from V and 6 bases from J; junction bases left unmatched: 8. Filled out from reference TRBV19 and TRBJ1-2, the complete variable domain reads DGGITQSPKYLFRKEGQNVTLSCEQNLNHDAMYWYRQDPGQGLRLIYYSQIVNDFQKGDIAEGYSVSREKKESFPLTVTSAQKNPTAFYLCASARTGSDGYTFGSGTRLTVV.

This chain joins TRBV6-7 and TRBJ2-7, with 7 positions matching TRBD2. TRBV6-7 is assigned to the ORF class and has an uncertain function. J gave up 2 bases and V 0 bases, and 4 bases lay outside the gene matches. The CDR3 runs 15 residues. CDR3 amino acids: CASSYSGGRAYEQYV. DNA of the CDR3: TGTGCCAGCAGTTACTCCGGGGGGAGGGCCTACGAGCAGTACGTC.

V is TRBV12-3 or TRBV12-4 and J is TRBJ1-6, with TRBD1 as a possible D gene (6 bases). V was shortened by 5 bases and J by 10 bases, with 12 bases between the two germline ends. There are 13 residues in the CDR3. CDR3 loop: CASSLHGGSPLHF. Here the CDR3 DNA reads TGTGCCAGCAGTCTCCATGGGGGCTCACCCCTCCACTTT.